This T cell receptor beta chain was sequenced in a study of blood T cell repertoires in COVID-19. The data were produced by immunoSEQ multiplex PCR, yet TCRdb's version contains in-frame clones alone and is incomplete. The data hold 200,000 or so clones, with more than 65% observed a single time. Sequences were obtained from PBMCs or T cells enriched from blood (not recorded which). The receptor comes from a man aged 40-49 years who had recovered from COVID-19.

The chain's CDR3 is CSASWRGDQPQHF. The DNA for the CDR3 is TGCAGTGCTAGTTGGAGGGGAGACCAGCCCCAGCATTTT. The genes are TRBV20-1 and TRBJ1-5; possible D gene TRBD1, 5 bases. V was trimmed by 3 bases and J by 7 bases, leaving 13 bases between them. The CDR3 has 13 amino acids. Germline-derived CDR1 and CDR2 are DFQATT and SNEGSKA (reference sequence).